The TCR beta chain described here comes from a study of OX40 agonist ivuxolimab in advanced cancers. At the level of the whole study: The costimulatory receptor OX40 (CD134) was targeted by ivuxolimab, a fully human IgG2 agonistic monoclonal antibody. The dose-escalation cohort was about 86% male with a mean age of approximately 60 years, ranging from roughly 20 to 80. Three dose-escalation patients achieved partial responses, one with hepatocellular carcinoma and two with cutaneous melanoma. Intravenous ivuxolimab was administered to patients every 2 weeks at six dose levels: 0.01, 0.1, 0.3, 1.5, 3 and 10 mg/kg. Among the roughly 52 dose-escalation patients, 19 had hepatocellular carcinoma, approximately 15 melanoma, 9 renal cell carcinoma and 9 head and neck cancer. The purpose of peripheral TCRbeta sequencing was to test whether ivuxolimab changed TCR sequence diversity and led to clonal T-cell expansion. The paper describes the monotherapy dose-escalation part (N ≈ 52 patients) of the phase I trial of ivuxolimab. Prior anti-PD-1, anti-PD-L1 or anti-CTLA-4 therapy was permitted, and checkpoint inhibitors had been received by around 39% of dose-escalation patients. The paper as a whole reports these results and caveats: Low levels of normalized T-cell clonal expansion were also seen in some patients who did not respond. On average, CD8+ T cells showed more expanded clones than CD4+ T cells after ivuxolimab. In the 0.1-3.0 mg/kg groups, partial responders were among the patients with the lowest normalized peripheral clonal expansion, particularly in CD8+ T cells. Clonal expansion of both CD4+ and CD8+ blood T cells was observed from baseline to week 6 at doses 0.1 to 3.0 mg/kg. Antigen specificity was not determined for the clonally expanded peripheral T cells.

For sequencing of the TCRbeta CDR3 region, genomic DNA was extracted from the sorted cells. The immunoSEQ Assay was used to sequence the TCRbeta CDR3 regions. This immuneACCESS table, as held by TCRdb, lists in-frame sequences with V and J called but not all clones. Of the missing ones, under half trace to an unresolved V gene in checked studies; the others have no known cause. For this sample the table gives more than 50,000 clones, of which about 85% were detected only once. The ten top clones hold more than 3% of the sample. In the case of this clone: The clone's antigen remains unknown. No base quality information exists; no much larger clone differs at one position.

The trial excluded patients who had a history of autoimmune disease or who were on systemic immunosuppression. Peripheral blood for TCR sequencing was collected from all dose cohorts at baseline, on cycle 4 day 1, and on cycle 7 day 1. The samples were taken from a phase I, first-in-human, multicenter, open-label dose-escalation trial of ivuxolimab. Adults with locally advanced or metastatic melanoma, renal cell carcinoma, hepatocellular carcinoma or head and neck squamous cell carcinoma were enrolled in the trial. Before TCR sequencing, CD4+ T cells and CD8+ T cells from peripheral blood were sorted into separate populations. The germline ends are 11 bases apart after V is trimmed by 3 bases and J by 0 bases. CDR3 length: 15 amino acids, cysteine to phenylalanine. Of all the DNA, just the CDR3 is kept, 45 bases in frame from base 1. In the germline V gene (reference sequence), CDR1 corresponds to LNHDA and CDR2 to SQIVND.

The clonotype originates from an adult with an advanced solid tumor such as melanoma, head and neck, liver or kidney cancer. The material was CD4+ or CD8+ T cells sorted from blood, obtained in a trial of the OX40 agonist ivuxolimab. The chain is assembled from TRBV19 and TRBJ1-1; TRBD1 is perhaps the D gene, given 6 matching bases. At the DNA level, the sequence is TGTGCCAGTAGTATTCGGACAGTCATGAACACTGAAGCTTTCTTT. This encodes CASSIRTVMNTEAFF.